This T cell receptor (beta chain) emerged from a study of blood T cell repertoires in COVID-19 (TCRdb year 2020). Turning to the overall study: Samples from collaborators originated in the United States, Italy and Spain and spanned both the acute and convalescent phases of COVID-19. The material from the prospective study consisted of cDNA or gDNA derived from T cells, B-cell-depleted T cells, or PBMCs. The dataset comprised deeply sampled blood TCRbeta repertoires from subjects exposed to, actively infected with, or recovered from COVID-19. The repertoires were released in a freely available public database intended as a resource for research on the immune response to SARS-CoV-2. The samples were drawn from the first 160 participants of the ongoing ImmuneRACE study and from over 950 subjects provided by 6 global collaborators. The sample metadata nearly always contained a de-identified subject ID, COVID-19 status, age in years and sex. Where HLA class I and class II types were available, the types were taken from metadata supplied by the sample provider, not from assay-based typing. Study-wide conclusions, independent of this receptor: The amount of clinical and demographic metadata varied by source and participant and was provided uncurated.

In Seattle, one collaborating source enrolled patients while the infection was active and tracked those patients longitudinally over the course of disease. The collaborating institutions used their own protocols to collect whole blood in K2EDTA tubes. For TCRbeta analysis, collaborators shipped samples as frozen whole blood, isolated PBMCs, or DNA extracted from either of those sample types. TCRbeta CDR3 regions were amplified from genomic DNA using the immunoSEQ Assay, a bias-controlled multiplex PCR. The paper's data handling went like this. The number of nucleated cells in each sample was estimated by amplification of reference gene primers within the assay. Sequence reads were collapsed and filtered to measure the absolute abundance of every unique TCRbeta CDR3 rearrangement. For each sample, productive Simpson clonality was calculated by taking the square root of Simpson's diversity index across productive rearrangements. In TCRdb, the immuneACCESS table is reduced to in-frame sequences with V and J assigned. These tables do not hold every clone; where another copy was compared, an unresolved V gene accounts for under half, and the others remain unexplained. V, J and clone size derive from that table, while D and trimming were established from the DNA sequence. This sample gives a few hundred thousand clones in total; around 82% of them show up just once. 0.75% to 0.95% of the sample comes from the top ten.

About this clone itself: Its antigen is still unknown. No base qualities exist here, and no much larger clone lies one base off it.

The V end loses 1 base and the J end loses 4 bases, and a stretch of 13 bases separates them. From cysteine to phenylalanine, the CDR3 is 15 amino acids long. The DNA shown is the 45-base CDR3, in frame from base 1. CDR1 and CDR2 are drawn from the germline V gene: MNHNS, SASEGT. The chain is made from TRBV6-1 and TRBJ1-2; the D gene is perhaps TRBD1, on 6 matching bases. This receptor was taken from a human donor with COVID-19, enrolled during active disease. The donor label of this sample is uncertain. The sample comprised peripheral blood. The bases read TGTGCCAGCAGTGAAGGGGAACAGGGCTTCTATGGCTACACCTTC. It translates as CASSEGEQGFYGYTF.